This T cell receptor beta chain was found in a study of T cell responses to AZD1222 COVID-19 vaccine. Overall study findings and caveats: Compared with day 0, the breadth and depth of the Spike-specific TCR repertoire rose significantly after two doses of AZD1222.

CDR1 is MGHRA, CDR2 YSYEKL, per germline. CDR3 length equals 18 residues. V was pared by 0 bases and J by 2 bases, with 19 bases between. Profiled with immunoSEQ multiplex PCR; TCRdb holds only in-frame clones, not every one. The sample has about 140,000 clones, approximately 90% seen once. A word on this clone: Its antigen is still unknown.

The genes are TRBV4-1 and TRBJ2-5, with a tentative D call TRBD1 (6 bases). Sample: peripheral blood, taken on day 0 of AZD1222 vaccination. The clonotype comes from an adult in good health. The CDR3 spells CASSQDLTAGVRQETQYF. The CDR3 nucleotides are TGCGCCAGCAGCCAAGATCTGACGGCAGGGGTTAGACAAGAGACCCAGTACTTC.